Presented here are 27 T cell receptor beta chains from one specimen sequenced in a study of breast tumors, draining lymph nodes, adjacent tissues (dated by TCRdb to the mid-2010s). The library was prepared using multiplex PCR. The sequencing machine was an Illumina HiSeq 2000. The public reads were reprocessed in TCRdb via fastp at Q25 and MiXCR, keeping in-frame beta chains. A single entry per CDR3 protein holds the most common genes and DNA from its merged rows. The sample table contains about 52,000 distinct CDR3 sequences; only one count was recorded for over 40% of them. The ten largest clones add up to approximately 10% of the sample. Sequencing was performed on breast tumor tissue. These receptors originate from a female donor with breast cancer. Some clones in this sample may be carry-over from other donors' samples.

This clonotype was observed at least ten times. The V gene is TRBV4-2, the J gene TRBJ2-3; tentatively, D is TRBD2 (6 bases). Germline V gene lookup returns CDR1 LGHNA and CDR2 YNFKEQ. The CDR3 has 16 residues. The V and J ends lost 5 bases and 0 bases respectively, with 15 bases between them. The CDR3 reads CASSYTTGRSTDTQYF. Written as DNA, the CDR3 is TGTGCCAGCAGCTACACCACCGGGAGAAGCACAGATACGCAGTATTTT.

Remarks on this clonotype: A read error is likely, as this CDR3 ends without the conserved phenylalanine or tryptophan. The chain carries TRBV19 and TRBJ2-1; D call uncertain. V was cut by 11 bases and J by 0 bases, with 20 bases left in between. The CDR3 is made up of 16 amino acids. Germline CDR1 and CDR2: LNHDA and SQIVND (reference sequence). The CDR3 bases are TGTGCCGGTACCACGATGGACCGAAGCTCCTACAATGAGCAGTTCTCC. Translated: CAGTTMDRSSYNEQFS.

In the case of this clonotype: No DNA is shown, since the ends of the CDR3 on it are uncertain; the CDR3 is the one TCRdb lists. This chain connects TRBV7-2 to TRBJ1-2; TRBD1 is the table's D call and was not checked against the DNA. The CDR3 has 21 residues if both end residues are counted. Germline CDR1 is SGHTA and CDR2 is FQGNSA. The CDR3 is CASSPGNNEQFFGPGPVGYTF.

This clonotype was counted ten times or more. CDR3 nucleotide sequence: TGCAGTGCGTATGTTGGGACAGGGACGTATGGCTACACCTTC. Residues: CSAYVGTGTYGYTF. This chain uses TRBV20-1 with TRBJ1-2; 9 bases match TRBD1. CDR1 and CDR2 from the germline V gene are DFQATT and SNEGSKA (reference sequence). V lost 6 bases and J lost 5; bases outside the gene matches: 10. This CDR3 is built from 14 residues.

The table lists this clonotype with a count of one. An end of the junction differs from the germline gene, which may be a read error. V and J are TRBV7-9 and TRBJ2-5; possible D gene TRBD2, 6 bases. The CDR3 is 16 residues long. Germline CDR1 is SEHNR and CDR2 is FQNEAQ (reference sequence). CDR3 in amino acids: CGSSLGVVGGEETQYF. The DNA of the CDR3 is TGTGGCAGCAGCTTAGGGGTAGTCGGAGGGGAAGAGACCCAGTACTTC. The full variable domain, rest sourced from reference TRBV7-9 and TRBJ2-5, is DTGVSQNPRHKITKRGQNVTFRCDPISEHNRLYWYRQTLGQGPEFLTYFQNEAQLEKSRLLSDRFSAERPKGSFSTLEIQRTEQGDSAMYLCGSSLGVVGGEETQYFGPGTRLLVL.

This clonotype occurred many times. The chain links TRBV7-2 to TRBJ2-2, with 16 positions matching TRBD2. Germline assignment: CDR1 SGHTA and CDR2 FQGNSA. V lost 4 bases and J lost 1; bases outside the gene matches: 15. The CDR3 contains 22 residues. The CDR3 is CASSSYFDPGLAGGGNTGELFF. The CDR3 DNA reads TGTGCCAGCAGCTCCTATTTCGACCCGGGACTAGCGGGAGGGGGGAACACCGGGGAGCTGTTTTTT.

This clonotype was seen only a few times. A much bigger clone sits one base away, suggesting this may be a read error. The chain couples TRBV6-1 to TRBJ1-3, with 10 bases aligning to TRBD1. This CDR3 spans 16 amino acids. Germline trimming cut 7 bases from V and 4 bases from J; bases unmatched to any gene: 10. Germline CDR1 MNHNS, CDR2 SASEGT. The CDR3 reads CASTQTGGFSGNTIYF. The CDR3 region has the DNA TGTGCCAGCACCCAGACAGGGGGCTTCTCAGGAAACACCATATATTTT.

The chain recombines TRBV4-3 with TRBJ2-1, with 8 bases that match TRBD2. This CDR3 has 15 residues. The V segment lost 3 bases and the J segment 6 bases; nucleotides outside the gene matches: 7. Looked up from germline, CDR1 is LGHNA and CDR2 is YSLEER. CDR3 region: CASSHLAGGPNEQFF. The CDR3 DNA reads as TGCGCCAGCAGCCACCTGGCGGGAGGTCCCAATGAGCAGTTCTTC.

This clonotype occurred many times. The gene calls are TRBV5-8 and TRBJ1-1; the D is unclear. V gave up 0 bases and J gave up 0 bases, with 9 bases separating them. This CDR3 spans 15 amino acids. CDR1 and CDR2 (germline): SGHTS, YDEGEE. CDR3 residues: CASSLVLQMNTEAFF. The CDR3 coding sequence is TGTGCCAGCAGCTTGGTTTTACAGATGAACACTGAAGCTTTCTTT.

At least ten counts were recorded for this clonotype. This chain uses TRBV7-9 with TRBJ2-1, with no clear D. With 7 bases removed from V and 13 bases from J, the gap between germline ends came to 23 bases. Germline V lookup: CDR1 SEHNR, CDR2 FQNEAQ (reference sequence). The CDR3 is 14 amino acids. The CDR3 loop is CASTPTGLGRPQFF. The DNA of the CDR3 is TGTGCCAGCACCCCGACCGGGCTGGGCAGGCCCCAGTTCTTC.

In its sample, this clonotype was seen a few times. The chain is built from TRBV25-1 and TRBJ2-3; 8 nucleotides agree with TRBD2. The CDR3 covers 15 residues. The germline gives CDR1 MGHDK, CDR2 SYGVNS. J gave up 4 bases and V 4 bases, and 7 bases lay outside the gene matches. The CDR3 region is CASSGSGRGPDTQYF. CDR3 in DNA: TGTGCCAGCAGTGGAAGCGGGAGAGGCCCAGATACGCAGTATTTT.

As to this clonotype: A much larger clone lies one base from this, so it may be a read error. The rearrangement uses TRBV12-3 or TRBV12-4 and TRBJ2-5; 7 bases map to TRBD2. This CDR3 region has 14 residues. V was pared by 8 bases and J by 9 bases, with 15 bases of the junction left unmatched. CDR3 sequence (DNA): TGTGCCAGCGGTAACCCGGGACTACCCTCCGCCCAGTACTTC. As protein: CASGNPGLPSAQYF.

Many counts were recorded for this clonotype. This may come from a read error, since a much larger clone is one base off. V and J are TRBV20-1 and TRBJ2-5, with D possibly called TRBD1 or TRBD2 (6 bases each). Germline CDR1 reads DFQATT; CDR2 reads SNEGSKA (reference sequence). The CDR3 consists of 11 residues. CDR3 nucleotides: TGCAGTGCTACTAGGGGGGAGACCCAGTCCTTC. This sequence encodes CSATRGETQSF.

This clonotype was counted ten times or more. The chain links TRBV5-1 to TRBJ2-2; 16 bases agree with TRBD2. The CDR3 has 17 amino acids. From germline, CDR1 is SGHRS and CDR2 YFSETQ. V lost 3 bases and J lost 4; bases outside the gene matches: 3. The CDR3 is CASSWGLAGGSTGELFF. The CDR3 DNA follows: TGCGCCAGCAGCTGGGGACTAGCGGGAGGGAGCACCGGGGAGCTGTTTTTT.

The gene calls are TRBV25-1 and TRBJ1-2; no clear D. Germline V gene data show CDR1 as MGHDK and CDR2 as SYGVNS. The CDR3 contains 15 residues. The germline V and J ends were trimmed by 2 bases and 0 bases, with 10 bases remaining between them. As DNA, the CDR3 is TGTGCCAGCAGTGAAGGAGGTCGGACTAACTATGGCTACACCTTC. This codes for CASSEGGRTNYGYTF.

This clonotype appeared many times. The gene calls are TRBV4-1 and TRBJ2-5; 8 nucleotides match TRBD1. Germline V gene lookup returns CDR1 MGHRA and CDR2 YSYEKL. The CDR3 is 16 residues long. The trim removed 3 bases at V and 5 bases at J, leaving 11 bases unmatched. In DNA form, the CDR3 reads TGCGCCAGCAGCCAGGCGTCGGCAGGGGGCACGGAGACCCAGTACTTC. The encoded protein is CASSQASAGGTETQYF.

The sample holds many counts of this clonotype. J is TRBJ2-1 and V is TRBV12-3 or TRBV12-4; 10 bases align to TRBD1. The CDR3 sequence is 15 residues long. Germline trimming cut 8 bases from V and 7 bases from J; bases unmatched to any gene: 11. CDR3 DNA sequence: TGTGCCAGCCTCCCCCGGGACAGGGGAACGAATGAGCAGTTCTTC. Protein sequence: CASLPRDRGTNEQFF.

In this sample, this clonotype turned up many times. At one boundary the junction diverges from the germline segment, which might be a read error. The rearrangement links TRBV6-5 to TRBJ1-5, with D possibly TRBD1 on 5 matching bases. In germline, CDR1 is MNHEY, CDR2 SVGAGI. The CDR3 consists of 16 residues. The CDR3 DNA reads TGTGCCAGCAGTCACTCGGCCCGAGCCGGGGCCCGGACCCAGCATTTT. Protein sequence: CASSHSARAGARTQHF.

This clonotype appeared many times. J is TRBJ1-1 and V is TRBV10-3, with 8 nucleotides matching TRBD1. J gave up 3 bases and V 10 bases, and 10 bases lay outside the gene matches. Germline V gives CDR1 ENHRY, CDR2 SYGVKD. CDR3 length: 14 residues. The CDR3 nucleotides read TGTGCCACCAACGACAGGGGAAAGGACACTGAAGCTTTCTTT. Translation gives CATNDRGKDTEAFF.

This clonotype was seen ten or more times. This CDR3 is CASSQTPSNNEQFF. The CDR3 DNA follows: TGCGCCAGCAGCCAAACCCCCTCTAACAATGAGCAGTTCTTC. The chain carries TRBV4-1 and TRBJ2-1; D gene ambiguous. This CDR3 has 14 residues. Germline loops: CDR1 MGHRA, CDR2 YSYEKL. V was shortened by 2 bases and J by 5 bases, with 10 bases between the two germline ends.

This clonotype is large by share. The rearrangement uses TRBV5-1 and TRBJ1-3; the D gene is possibly TRBD1 (6 bases). Germline loops: CDR1 SGHRS, CDR2 YFSETQ. This CDR3 region has 14 residues. Trimming removed 1 base from V and 5 bases from J, with 10 bases in between. In nucleotides, the CDR3 is TGCGCCAGCAGCTTGATGACAGGACGAAACACCATATATTTT. As protein: CASSLMTGRNTIYF.

A word on this clonotype: The CDR3 does not close with the conserved phenylalanine or tryptophan, likely indicating a read error. V is TRBV7-8 and J is TRBJ2-7; 13 bases match TRBD2. V dropped 2 bases and J dropped 8; count of bases not matched to a gene: 12. The CDR3 length is 17 residues. CDR1 is SGHVS and CDR2 is FQNEAQ in the germline V gene. The CDR3 sequence is CASSLRPRGLAGYQQYC. For the CDR3, the DNA is TGTGCCAGCAGCTTACGGCCCCGGGGACTAGCGGGATACCAGCAGTACTGC.

V gene TRBV20-1 combines with J gene TRBJ1-5; no reliable D call. Germline CDR1 reads DFQATT; CDR2 reads SNEGSKA (reference sequence). The CDR3 is 17 amino acids. Between the trimmed V and J ends, which lost 3 bases and 3 bases, there was a span of 21 bases. The CDR3 DNA is TGCAGTGCTAGGGCCCGACCCCCCAGAGACGCCAATCAGCCCCAGCATTTT. This gives the protein CSARARPPRDANQPQHF.

This clonotype has at least ten counts. V gene TRBV7-2 combines with J gene TRBJ1-2; D not resolved. The CDR3 contains 14 residues. Germline CDR1 SGHTA, CDR2 FQGNSA. Trimming left V 1 base short and J 4 bases short, with 10 bases between. The CDR3 nucleotides are TGTGCCAGCAGCTTAGACGGCAGACCCTATGGCTACACCTTC. The encoded protein is CASSLDGRPYGYTF.

This chain uses TRBV24-1 with TRBJ2-1; TRBD1 aligns across 9 bases. The CDR3 extends over 15 amino acids. Germline V gene sequence: CDR1 KGHDR, CDR2 SFDVKD. J gave up 7 bases and V 0 bases, and 3 bases lay outside the gene matches. CDR3 region: CATSDLGTGLNEQFF. In DNA, the CDR3 is TGTGCCACCAGTGATTTGGGGACAGGGTTGAATGAGCAGTTCTTC.

V is TRBV20-1 and J is TRBJ1-2; D is ambiguous. CDR3 size: 12 residues. Germline V gives CDR1 DFQATT, CDR2 SNEGSKA (reference sequence). V was shortened by 2 bases and J by 7 bases, with 11 bases between the two germline ends. Here the CDR3 reads CSARPARFGYTF. The CDR3 DNA reads as TGCAGTGCTAGACCGGCGAGATTTGGCTACACCTTC.

This clonotype was picked up many times. The chain joins TRBV2 to TRBJ2-2; TRBD1 might be the D (5 bases). CDR1 is SNHLY, CDR2 FYNNEI, per germline. The germline V and J ends were trimmed by 5 bases and 7 bases, with 17 bases remaining between them. CDR3 size: 15 residues. The chain's CDR3 is CASSQGMGYGGELFF. Here the CDR3 DNA reads TGTGCCAGCAGTCAGGGCATGGGATATGGCGGGGAGCTGTTTTTT.